The present entry profiles one T cell receptor beta chain with its context. The sample belongs to a study of shared T cell receptors in the human thymus. Trimming took off 3 bases at V and 0 bases at J, with 12 bases between the two ends. In germline, CDR1 is MDHEN, CDR2 SYDVKM. This CDR3 has 15 residues. Assay: immunoSEQ multiplex PCR; the TCRdb copy retains only in-frame clones and omits some. The repertoire has about 710,000 clones, 80% to 90% of them found once; the top ten carry more than 0.009%. This same sample was also part of a study on human thymus T cells. In that study: Having surgery to correct congenital heart defects, healthy Finnish infants acted as the donors. It was from resections taken during corrective heart surgery that the thymus tissue came. Related work found strong thymic repertoire overlap between unrelated individuals.

Sequencing used thymocytes. The TCR originated in a boy less than two years old with a congenital heart defect. J is TRBJ2-7 and V is TRBV28, with D uncertain. This CDR3 is CASSFFQAFSYEQYF. In DNA form, the CDR3 reads TGTGCCAGCAGTTTCTTCCAGGCTTTCTCCTACGAGCAGTACTTC.